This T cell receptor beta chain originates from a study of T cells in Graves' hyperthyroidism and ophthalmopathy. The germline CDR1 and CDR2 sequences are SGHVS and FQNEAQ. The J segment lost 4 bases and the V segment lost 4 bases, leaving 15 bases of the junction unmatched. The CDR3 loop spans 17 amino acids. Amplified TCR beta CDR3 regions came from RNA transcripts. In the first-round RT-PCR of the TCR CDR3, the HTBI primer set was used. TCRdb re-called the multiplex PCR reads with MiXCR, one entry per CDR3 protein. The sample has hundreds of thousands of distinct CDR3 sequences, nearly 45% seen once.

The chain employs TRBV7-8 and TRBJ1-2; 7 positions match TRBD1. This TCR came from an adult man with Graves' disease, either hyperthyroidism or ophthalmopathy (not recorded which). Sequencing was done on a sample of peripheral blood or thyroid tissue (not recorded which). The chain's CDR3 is CASSSSRRDSFGYGYTF. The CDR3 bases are TGTGCCAGCAGCTCATCCCGGAGGGACAGTTTTGGCTATGGCTACACCTTC.